This T cell receptor (beta chain) was identified in a study of spatial heterogeneity in lung cancer. Overall study: PBMC collected at follow-up were sequenced when available, a median of roughly two years after resection. Combinations of a unique TCR and a UMI were tallied in raw reads, and on average each appeared more than ten times.

Time point in this sample: blood at routine non-recurrence follow-up after resection. The CDR3 totals 13 residues. Trimming removed 8 bases at V and 3 bases at J, with 13 bases between. TCR cDNA molecules were tagged individually, and each one carried a unique molecular identifier. One entry per CDR3 protein results from TCRdb running MiXCR on the 5' RACE reads. In the table there are 25,000 to 35,000 distinct CDR3 sequences, over 5% of which are singletons. The sample holds many counts of this clonotype. V usage is TRBV12-3 or TRBV12-4 and J usage is TRBJ1-1; no reliable D call. Sequencing was performed on PBMCs, taken at follow-up. The sequence was collected from a female donor with early-stage non-small cell lung cancer. CDR3 sequence (DNA): TGTGCCAGCGTCGGCGCGGTTGACACTGAAGCTTTCTTT. It codes for CASVGAVDTEAFF.